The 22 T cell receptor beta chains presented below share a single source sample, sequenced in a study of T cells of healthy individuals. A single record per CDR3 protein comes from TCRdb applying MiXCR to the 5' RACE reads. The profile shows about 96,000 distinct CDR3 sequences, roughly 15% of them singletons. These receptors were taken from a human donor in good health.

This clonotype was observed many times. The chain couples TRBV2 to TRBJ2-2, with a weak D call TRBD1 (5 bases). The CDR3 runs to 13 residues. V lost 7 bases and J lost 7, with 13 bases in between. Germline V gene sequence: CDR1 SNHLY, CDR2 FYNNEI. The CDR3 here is CASTAGLIGELFF. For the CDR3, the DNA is TGTGCCAGCACGGCAGGGTTGATCGGGGAGCTGTTTTTT.

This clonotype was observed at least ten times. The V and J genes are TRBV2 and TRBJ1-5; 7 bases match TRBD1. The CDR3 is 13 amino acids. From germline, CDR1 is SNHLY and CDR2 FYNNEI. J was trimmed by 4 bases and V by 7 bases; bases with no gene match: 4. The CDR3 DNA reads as TGTGCCAGCATGGACAGGAGGAATCAGCCCCAGCATTTT. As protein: CASMDRRNQPQHF.

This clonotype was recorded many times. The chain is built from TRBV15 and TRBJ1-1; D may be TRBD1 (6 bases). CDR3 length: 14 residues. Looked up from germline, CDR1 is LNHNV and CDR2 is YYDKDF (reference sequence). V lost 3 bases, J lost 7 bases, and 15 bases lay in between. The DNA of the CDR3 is TGTGCCACCAGCAGCCGTGTGGGGGGGCATGAAGCTTTCTTT. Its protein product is CATSSRVGGHEAFF.

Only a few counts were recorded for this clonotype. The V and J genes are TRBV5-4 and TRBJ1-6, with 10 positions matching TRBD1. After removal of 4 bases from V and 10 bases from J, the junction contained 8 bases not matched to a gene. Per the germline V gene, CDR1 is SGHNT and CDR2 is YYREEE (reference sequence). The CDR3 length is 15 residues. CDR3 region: CASSRDRGAGSPLHF. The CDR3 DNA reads TGTGCCAGCAGCCGGGACAGGGGAGCGGGGTCACCCCTCCACTTT.

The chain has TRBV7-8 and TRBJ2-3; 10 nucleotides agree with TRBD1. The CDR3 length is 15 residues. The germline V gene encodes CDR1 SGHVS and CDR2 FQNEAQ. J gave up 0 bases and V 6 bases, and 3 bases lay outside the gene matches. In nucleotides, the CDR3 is TGTGCCAGCAGACTGGGACAGGGGAGCACAGATACGCAGTATTTT. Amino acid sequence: CASRLGQGSTDTQYF. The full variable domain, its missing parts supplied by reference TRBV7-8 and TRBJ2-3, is GAGVSQSPRYKVAKRGQDVALRCDPISGHVSLFWYQQALGQGPEFLTYFQNEAQLDKSGLPSDRFFAERPEGSVSTLKIQRTQQEDSAVYLCASRLGQGSTDTQYFGPGTRLTVL.

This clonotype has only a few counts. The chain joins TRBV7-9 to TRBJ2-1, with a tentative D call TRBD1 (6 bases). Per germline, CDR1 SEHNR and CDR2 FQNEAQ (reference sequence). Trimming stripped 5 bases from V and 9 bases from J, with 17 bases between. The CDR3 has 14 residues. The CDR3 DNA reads TGTGCCAGCAGCCTCCCACTGACAGGTCGTGAGCAGTTCTTC. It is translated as CASSLPLTGREQFF.

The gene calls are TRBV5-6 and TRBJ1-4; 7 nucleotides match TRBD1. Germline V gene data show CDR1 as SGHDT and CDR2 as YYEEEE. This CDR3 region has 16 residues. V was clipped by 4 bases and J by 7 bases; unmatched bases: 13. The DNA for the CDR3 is TGTGCCAGCAGCGCCAGGACAGGAATCGGGATTGAAAAACTGTTTTTT. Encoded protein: CASSARTGIGIEKLFF.

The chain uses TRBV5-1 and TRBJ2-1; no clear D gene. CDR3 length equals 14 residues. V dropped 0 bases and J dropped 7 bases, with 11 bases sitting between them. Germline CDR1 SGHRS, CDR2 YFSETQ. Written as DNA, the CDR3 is TGCGCCAGCAGCTTGGGACAAGAACGGAATGAGCAGTTCTTC. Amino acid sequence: CASSLGQERNEQFF.

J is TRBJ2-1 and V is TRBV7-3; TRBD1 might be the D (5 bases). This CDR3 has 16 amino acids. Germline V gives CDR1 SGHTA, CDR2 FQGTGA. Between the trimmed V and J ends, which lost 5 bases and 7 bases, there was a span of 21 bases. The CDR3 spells CASSPRQGDRLNEQFF. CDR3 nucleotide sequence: TGTGCCAGCAGCCCCAGACAAGGGGATCGTCTGAATGAGCAGTTCTTC.

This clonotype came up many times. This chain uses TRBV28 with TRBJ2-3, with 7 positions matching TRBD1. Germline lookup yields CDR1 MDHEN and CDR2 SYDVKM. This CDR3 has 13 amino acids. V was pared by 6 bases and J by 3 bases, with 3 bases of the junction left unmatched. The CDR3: CASSSGQTDTQYF. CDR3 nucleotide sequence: TGTGCCAGCAGCTCGGGACAGACAGATACGCAGTATTTT.

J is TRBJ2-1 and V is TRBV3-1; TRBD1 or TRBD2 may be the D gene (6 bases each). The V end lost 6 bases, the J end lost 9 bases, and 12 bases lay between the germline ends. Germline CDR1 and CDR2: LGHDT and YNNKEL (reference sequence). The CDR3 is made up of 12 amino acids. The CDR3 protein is CASSVRGGEQFF. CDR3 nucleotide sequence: TGTGCCAGCAGTGTCAGGGGAGGTGAGCAGTTCTTC.

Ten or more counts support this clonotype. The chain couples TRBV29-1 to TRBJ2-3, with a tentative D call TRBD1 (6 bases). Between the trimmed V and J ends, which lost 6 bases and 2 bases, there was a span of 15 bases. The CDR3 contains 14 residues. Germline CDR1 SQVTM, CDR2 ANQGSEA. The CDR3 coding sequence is TGCAGCGTGTCGACAGGTATATACACAGATACGCAGTATTTT. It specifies CSVSTGIYTDTQYF.

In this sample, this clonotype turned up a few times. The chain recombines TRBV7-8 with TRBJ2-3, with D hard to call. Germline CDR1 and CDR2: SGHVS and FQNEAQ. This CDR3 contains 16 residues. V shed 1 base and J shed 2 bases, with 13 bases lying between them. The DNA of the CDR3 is TGTGCCAGCAGCTTAGTGGAATATCGGTACACAGATACGCAGTATTTT. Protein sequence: CASSLVEYRYTDTQYF. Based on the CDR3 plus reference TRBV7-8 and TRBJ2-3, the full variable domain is GAGVSQSPRYKVAKRGQDVALRCDPISGHVSLFWYQQALGQGPEFLTYFQNEAQLDKSGLPSDRFFAERPEGSVSTLKIQRTQQEDSAVYLCASSLVEYRYTDTQYFGPGTRLTVL.

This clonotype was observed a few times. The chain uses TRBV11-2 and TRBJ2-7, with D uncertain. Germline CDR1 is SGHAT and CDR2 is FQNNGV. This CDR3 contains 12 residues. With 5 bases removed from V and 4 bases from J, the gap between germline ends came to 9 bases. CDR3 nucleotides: TGTGCCAGCAGCAACTTAAATTACGAGCAGTACTTC. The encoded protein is CASSNLNYEQYF.

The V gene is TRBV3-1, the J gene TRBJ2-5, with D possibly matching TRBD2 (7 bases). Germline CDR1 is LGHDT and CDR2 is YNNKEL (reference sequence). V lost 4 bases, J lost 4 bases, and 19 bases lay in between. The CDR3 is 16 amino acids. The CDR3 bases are TGTGCCAGCAGCCCCCTGGGAAGGGGGGGGGGAGAGACCCAGTACTTC. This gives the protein CASSPLGRGGGETQYF.

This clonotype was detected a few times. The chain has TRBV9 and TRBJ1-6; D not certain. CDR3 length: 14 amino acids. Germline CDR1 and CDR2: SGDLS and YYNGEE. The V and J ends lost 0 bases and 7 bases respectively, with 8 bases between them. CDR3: CASSVAKLNSPLHF. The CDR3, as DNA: TGTGCCAGCAGCGTAGCTAAGCTGAATTCACCCCTCCACTTT. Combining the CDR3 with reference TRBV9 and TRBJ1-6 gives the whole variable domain DSGVTQTPKHLITATGQRVTLRCSPRSGDLSVYWYQQSLDQGLQFLIQYYNGEERAKGNILERFSAQQFPDLHSELNLSSLELGDSALYFCASSVAKLNSPLHFGNGTRLTVT.

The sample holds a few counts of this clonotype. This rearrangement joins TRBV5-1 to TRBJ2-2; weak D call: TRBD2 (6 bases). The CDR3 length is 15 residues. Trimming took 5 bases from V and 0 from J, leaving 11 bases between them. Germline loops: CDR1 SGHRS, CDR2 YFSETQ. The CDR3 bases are TGCGCCAGCAGTAATAGCGGCACGAACACCGGGGAGCTGTTTTTT. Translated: CASSNSGTNTGELFF.

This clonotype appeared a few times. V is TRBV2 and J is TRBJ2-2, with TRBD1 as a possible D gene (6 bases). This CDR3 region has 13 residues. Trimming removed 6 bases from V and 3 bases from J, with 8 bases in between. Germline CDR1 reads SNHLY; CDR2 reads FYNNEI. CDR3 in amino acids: CASSRQDTGELFF. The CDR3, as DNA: TGTGCCAGCAGCCGACAGGACACCGGGGAGCTGTTTTTT.

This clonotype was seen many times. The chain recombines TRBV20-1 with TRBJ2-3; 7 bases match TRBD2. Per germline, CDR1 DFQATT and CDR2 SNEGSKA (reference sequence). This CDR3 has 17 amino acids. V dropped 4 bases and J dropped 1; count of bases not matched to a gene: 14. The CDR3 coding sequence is TGCAGTGCTACCCACATCGTAACTAGCGTCGGCACAGATACGCAGTATTTT. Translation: CSATHIVTSVGTDTQYF.

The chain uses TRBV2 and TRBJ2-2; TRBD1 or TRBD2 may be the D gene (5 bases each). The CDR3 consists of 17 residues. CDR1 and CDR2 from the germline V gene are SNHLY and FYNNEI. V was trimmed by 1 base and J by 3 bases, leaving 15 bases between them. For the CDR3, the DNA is TGTGCCAGCAGTGAAGGGGGACCCATACAACACACCGGGGAGCTGTTTTTT. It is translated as CASSEGGPIQHTGELFF.

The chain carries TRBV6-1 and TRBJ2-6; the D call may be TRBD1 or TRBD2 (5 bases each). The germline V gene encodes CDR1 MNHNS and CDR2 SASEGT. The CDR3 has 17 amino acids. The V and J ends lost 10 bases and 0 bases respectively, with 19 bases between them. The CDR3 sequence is CATSRGDRTSGANVLTF. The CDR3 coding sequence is TGTGCCACCTCCCGGGGCGACAGAACCTCTGGGGCCAACGTCCTGACTTTC.

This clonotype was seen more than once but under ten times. The DNA of the CDR3 is TGCAGTGCTAGAGGAGGGATCCCCCAGCATTTT. Amino acids: CSARGGIPQHF. V gene TRBV20-1 combines with J gene TRBJ1-5; D is unresolved. Trimming pared 1 base from V and 10 bases from J, leaving 8 bases between. CDR1 and CDR2 from the germline V gene are DFQATT and SNEGSKA (reference sequence). CDR3 size: 11 residues.